These 27 T cell receptor beta chains originate from one sample sequenced in a study of blood T cell repertoires in COVID-19. Assay used: immunoSEQ multiplex PCR; TCRdb lists only in-frame clones, some missing. This table has tens of thousands of clones, approximately 85% appearing once. The sample taken for sequencing was peripheral blood. These receptors were collected from a human donor in a cohort sampled during active COVID-19.

V is TRBV4-3 and J is TRBJ1-5; the D is unclear. The CDR3 loop spans 15 amino acids. V gave up 0 bases and J gave up 3 bases, with 9 bases separating them. Germline values: CDR1 LGHNA, CDR2 YSLEER. The DNA for the CDR3 is TGCGCCAGCAGCCAAGATATCGGGGACAATCAGCCCCAGCATTTT. Protein sequence: CASSQDIGDNQPQHF.

The CDR3 DNA is TGTGCCAGTTCCGACAGGGGCCACGACGAGCAGTACTTC. It translates to CASSDRGHDEQYF. The V and J genes are TRBV19 and TRBJ2-7; 8 bases agree with TRBD1. V shed 8 bases and J 5 bases; nucleotides not matched to a gene: 8. This CDR3 comprises 13 residues. Germline V gene data show CDR1 as LNHDA and CDR2 as SQIVND (reference sequence).

This chain links TRBV4-1 with TRBJ2-3; D unclear. This CDR3 is built from 13 residues. Germline V lookup: CDR1 MGHRA, CDR2 YSYEKL. Trimming took off 4 bases at V and 2 bases at J, with 7 bases between the two ends. The CDR3 coding sequence is TGCGCCAGCAGCCTCCAGGCCACAGATACGCAGTATTTT. Encoded protein: CASSLQATDTQYF.

The CDR3 sequence: CASSEALGADEQYF. In nucleotides, the CDR3 is TGTGCCAGCAGTGAAGCGCTAGGGGCGGACGAGCAGTACTTC. The chain joins TRBV6-1 to TRBJ2-7; maybe TRBD1 (5 bases). Trimming took off 0 bases at V and 5 bases at J, with 11 bases between the two ends. CDR1 MNHNS and CDR2 SASEGT come from the germline V gene. The CDR3 sequence is 14 residues long.

This clone was counted a few times. This chain uses TRBV5-6 with TRBJ1-4; weak D call: TRBD1 (6 bases). Looked up from germline, CDR1 is SGHDT and CDR2 is YYEEEE. This CDR3 comprises 15 residues. Trimming took off 4 bases at V and 6 bases at J, with 16 bases between the two ends. CDR3 coding DNA: TGTGCCAGCAGCCCCGGGGGGCGCGTGGATGAAAAACTGTTTTTT. Its translation is CASSPGGRVDEKLFF.

Regarding this clone: A read error may produce the germline difference seen at one junction end. J is TRBJ2-2 and V is TRBV5-5, with D perhaps TRBD2 (6 bases). Germline lookup yields CDR1 SGHKS and CDR2 YYEKEE (reference sequence). The CDR3 length is 16 residues. As DNA, the CDR3 is TGTGCCAGCAGCTTGGTCGCGGGGAGTGCCACCGAGGAGCTGTTTTTT. Protein: CASSLVAGSATEELFF.

This chain links TRBV3-1 (or the pseudogene TRBV3-2) with TRBJ1-2, with TRBD1 matching 9 bases. The CDR3 is 17 amino acids. Germline trimming cut 2 bases from V and 3 bases from J; bases unmatched to any gene: 10. Germline CDR1 is LGHDT and CDR2 is YNNKEL (reference sequence). CDR3 protein: CASSQSGTGSYYYGYTF. Written as DNA, the CDR3 is TGTGCCAGCAGCCAAAGCGGGACAGGGTCTTATTACTATGGCTACACCTTC.

The rearrangement uses TRBV7-9 and TRBJ2-3, with 7 bases identical to TRBD2. CDR3 length: 16 amino acids. V shed 4 bases, J shed 9 bases, and the junction held 16 bases outside the gene matches. Germline lookup yields CDR1 SEHNR and CDR2 FQNEAQ (reference sequence). CDR3 amino acids: CASSYPAGTKRYTQYF. CDR3 nucleotides: TGTGCCAGCAGCTACCCCGCCGGGACTAAGAGATACACGCAGTATTTT.

The gene calls are TRBV30 and TRBJ1-5; D is unclear. The CDR3 covers 10 residues. CDR1 and CDR2 from the germline V gene are GTSNPN and SVGIG (reference sequence). V was pared by 3 bases and J by 10 bases, with 7 bases between. The CDR3 DNA sequence: TGTGCCTGGAGAGCTTGTCCCCAGCATTTT. Protein sequence: CAWRACPQHF. Full variable domain (outside the CDR3, taken from reference TRBV30 and TRBJ1-5): SQTIHQWPATLVQPVGSPLSLECTVEGTSNPNLYWYRQAAGRGLQLLFYSVGIGQISSEVPQNLSASRPQDRQFILSSKKLLLSDSGFYLCAWRACPQHFGDGTRLSIL.

This clone was counted at least ten times. V is TRBV9 and J is TRBJ1-2; tentative D call: TRBD1 (6 bases). This CDR3 spans 14 amino acids. The germline gives CDR1 SGDLS, CDR2 YYNGEE. V was shortened by 0 bases and J by 2 bases, with 8 bases between the two germline ends. The CDR3 DNA sequence: TGTGCCAGCAGCGTAGGAACAGGGAACTATGGCTACACCTTC. Its translation is CASSVGTGNYGYTF.

This clone was picked up one time. The chain combines TRBV19 with TRBJ1-2; D is perhaps TRBD1 (6 bases). CDR1 is LNHDA, CDR2 SQIVND, per germline (reference sequence). Trimming took 5 bases from V and 6 from J, leaving 19 bases between them. The CDR3 has 15 amino acids. The CDR3 sequence is CASSSSGTRGDGYTF. CDR3 DNA sequence: TGTGCCAGTAGTTCATCCGGGACACGGGGGGATGGCTACACCTTC.

The gene calls are TRBV7-6 and TRBJ2-3; TRBD1 might be the D (6 bases). The CDR3 sequence is 16 residues long. CDR1 is SGHVS and CDR2 is FNYEAQ in the germline V gene. Trimming removed 5 bases at V and 0 bases at J, with 15 bases between. The CDR3 nucleotides read TGTGCCAGCAGCCAAATCCAGGGGTCTAGCACAGATACGCAGTATTTT. It translates to CASSQIQGSSTDTQYF.

V and J are TRBV5-4 and TRBJ2-7; D is perhaps TRBD2 (5 bases). The V gene's germline CDR1 is SGHNT and CDR2 YYREEE (reference sequence). The CDR3 is 13 amino acids. Between the trimmed V and J ends, which lost 4 bases and 3 bases, there was a span of 11 bases. The CDR3 DNA sequence: TGTGCCAGCAGCCCGGGAAATTACTACGAGCAGTACTTC. This translates into CASSPGNYYEQYF.

The rearrangement joins TRBV5-1 to TRBJ1-1; TRBD1 matches 10 bases. CDR3 length equals 16 residues. V shed 4 bases, J shed 5 bases, and the junction held 11 bases outside the gene matches. Germline V lookup: CDR1 SGHRS, CDR2 YFSETQ. The CDR3: CASSLIATDRGTEAFF. In nucleotides, the CDR3 is TGCGCCAGCAGCCTCATAGCGACGGACAGGGGGACTGAAGCTTTCTTT.

The rearrangement links TRBV7-9 to TRBJ1-6, with TRBD1 identical over 9 bases. This CDR3 region has 15 residues. V was clipped by 2 bases and J by 9 bases; unmatched bases: 5. The germline CDR1 and CDR2 sequences are SEHNR and FQNEAQ (reference sequence). CDR3 protein: CASSLSQQGASPLHF. Written as DNA, the CDR3 is TGTGCCAGCAGCTTATCCCAACAGGGGGCTTCACCCCTCCACTTT.

The rearrangement joins TRBV7-3 to TRBJ2-3, with 8 nucleotides matching TRBD2. The J segment lost 4 bases and the V segment lost 5 bases, leaving 8 bases of the junction unmatched. The germline CDR1 and CDR2 sequences are SGHTA and FQGTGA. The CDR3 is 15 amino acids. The CDR3 nucleotides are TGTGCCAGCAGCCCGGGACTAGGGGACCCAGATACGCAGTATTTT. Protein product: CASSPGLGDPDTQYF.

The J gene is TRBJ1-1, the V gene TRBV10-3, with D possibly being TRBD1 (5 bases). Trimming removed 3 bases from V and 4 bases from J, with 12 bases in between. The germline CDR1 and CDR2 sequences are ENHRY and SYGVKD. This CDR3 comprises 14 residues. The CDR3 nucleotides read TGTGCCATCAGTGAAGGGACTCGGGGCACTGAAGCTTTCTTT. Amino acids: CAISEGTRGTEAFF.

This clone was observed a single time. This chain joins TRBV4-2 and TRBJ2-7, with TRBD2 as a possible D gene (6 bases). The germline V gene encodes CDR1 LGHNA and CDR2 YNFKEQ. Trimming stripped 0 bases from V and 3 bases from J, with 9 bases between. The CDR3 has 14 residues. CDR3 sequence: CASSQEVGGYEQYF. CDR3 coding DNA: TGTGCCAGCAGCCAAGAAGTGGGAGGCTACGAGCAGTACTTC.

The chain links TRBV6-5 to TRBJ2-3; D remains unclear. The CDR3 sequence is 11 residues long. Trimming stripped 4 bases from V and 5 bases from J, with 4 bases between. Germline V gene lookup returns CDR1 MNHEY and CDR2 SVGAGI. The CDR3 is CASSSQDTQYF. CDR3 nucleotide sequence: TGTGCCAGCAGTTCACAAGATACGCAGTATTTT.

J is TRBJ1-1 and V is TRBV6-5; tentative D call: TRBD1 (5 bases). Deletions cut 0 bases from V and 2 bases from J, with 7 bases between. This CDR3 contains 14 residues. Germline CDR1 reads MNHEY; CDR2 reads SVGAGI. The CDR3 sequence is CASSYSQANTEAFF. CDR3 bases: TGTGCCAGCAGTTACTCACAGGCTAACACTGAAGCTTTCTTT.

V and J are TRBV5-4 and TRBJ2-3; maybe TRBD2 (6 bases). The germline gives CDR1 SGHNT, CDR2 YYREEE (reference sequence). Trimming stripped 3 bases from V and 0 bases from J, with 11 bases between. CDR3 size: 15 residues. The CDR3 coding sequence is TGTGCCAGCAGCTCGGCGGGGAGAAGCACAGATACGCAGTATTTT. This sequence encodes CASSSAGRSTDTQYF.

The V call is TRBV18, the J call TRBJ1-1, with D possibly matching TRBD1 (5 bases). V dropped 4 bases and J dropped 1 base, with 7 bases sitting between them. The CDR3 contains 13 residues. CDR1 and CDR2 from the germline V gene are KGHSH and LQKENI. This chain's CDR3 is CASSLGENTEAFF. The CDR3, as DNA: TGTGCCAGCTCACTAGGGGAGAACACTGAAGCTTTCTTT.

This clone has only one observation. The chain recombines TRBV9 with TRBJ2-1; TRBD2 agrees at 11 bases. V lost 0 bases to trimming and J lost 2 bases; unmatched junction nucleotides: 1. The CDR3 is 16 residues long. Germline-derived CDR1 and CDR2 are SGDLS and YYNGEE. This CDR3 reads CASSVELAGAYNEQFF. The CDR3 region has the DNA TGTGCCAGCAGCGTAGAACTAGCGGGAGCCTACAATGAGCAGTTCTTC. The complete variable domain, with remaining parts taken from reference TRBV9 and TRBJ2-1, reads DSGVTQTPKHLITATGQRVTLRCSPRSGDLSVYWYQQSLDQGLQFLIQYYNGEERAKGNILERFSAQQFPDLHSELNLSSLELGDSALYFCASSVELAGAYNEQFFGPGTRLTVL.

Turning to this clone: A read error may produce the germline difference seen at one junction end. The chain's CDR3 is CASSQDRGPYGYTF. The CDR3 region has the DNA TGCGCCAGCAGTCAAGACAGGGGGCCGTATGGCTACACCTTC. The rearrangement uses TRBV4-3 and TRBJ1-2; 10 positions match TRBD1. CDR1 is LGHNA and CDR2 is YSLEER in the germline V gene. The CDR3 has 14 residues.

This clone occurred once. The gene calls are TRBV15 and TRBJ1-6; TRBD1 might be the D (5 bases). The germline gives CDR1 LNHNV, CDR2 YYDKDF (reference sequence). V dropped 5 bases and J dropped 9 bases, with 17 bases sitting between them. The CDR3 is made up of 15 amino acids. The CDR3 reads CATSPGRGLGSPLHF. The CDR3 region has the DNA TGTGCCACCAGCCCCGGGCGGGGGTTAGGTTCACCCCTCCACTTT. The full variable domain, completed using reference TRBV15 and TRBJ1-6, is DAMVIQNPRYQVTQFGKPVTLSCSQTLNHNVMYWYQQKSSQAPKLLFHYYDKDFNNEADTPDNFQSRRPNTSFCFLDIRSPGLGDTAMYLCATSPGRGLGSPLHFGNGTRLTVT.

The V call is TRBV5-1, the J call TRBJ1-1; maybe TRBD1 (5 bases). The V end lost 4 bases, the J end lost 2 bases, and 18 bases lay between the germline ends. Germline V CDR1 and CDR2: SGHRS, YFSETQ. The CDR3 runs to 16 residues. In DNA form, the CDR3 reads TGCGCCAGCAGCCGGGGGTCGGCCGGGCTCAACACTGAAGCTTTCTTT. Protein: CASSRGSAGLNTEAFF.

The chain recombines TRBV5-1 with TRBJ1-2; TRBD1 agrees at 10 bases. With 4 bases clipped from V and 4 bases from J, the junction kept 10 bases outside the gene matches. Germline assignment: CDR1 SGHRS and CDR2 YFSETQ. The CDR3 extends over 16 amino acids. CDR3 DNA sequence: TGCGCCAGCAGCGTACCGGGACAGGGGAACTTCTATGGCTACACCTTC. Protein product: CASSVPGQGNFYGYTF.